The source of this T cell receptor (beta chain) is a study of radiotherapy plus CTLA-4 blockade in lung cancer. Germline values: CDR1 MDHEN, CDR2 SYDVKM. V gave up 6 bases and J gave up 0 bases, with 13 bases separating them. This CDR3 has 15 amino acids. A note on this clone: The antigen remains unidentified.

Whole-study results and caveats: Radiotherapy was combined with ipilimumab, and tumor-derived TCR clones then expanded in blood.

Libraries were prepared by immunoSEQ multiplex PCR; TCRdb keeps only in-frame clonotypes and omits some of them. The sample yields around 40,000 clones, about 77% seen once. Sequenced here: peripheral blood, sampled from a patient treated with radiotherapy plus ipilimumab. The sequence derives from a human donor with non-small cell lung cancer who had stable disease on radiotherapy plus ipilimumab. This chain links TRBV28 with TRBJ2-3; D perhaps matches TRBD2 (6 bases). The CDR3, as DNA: TGTGCCAGCAGCCCACCCGGACTAAGCACAGATACGCAGTATTTT. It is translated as CASSPPGLSTDTQYF.